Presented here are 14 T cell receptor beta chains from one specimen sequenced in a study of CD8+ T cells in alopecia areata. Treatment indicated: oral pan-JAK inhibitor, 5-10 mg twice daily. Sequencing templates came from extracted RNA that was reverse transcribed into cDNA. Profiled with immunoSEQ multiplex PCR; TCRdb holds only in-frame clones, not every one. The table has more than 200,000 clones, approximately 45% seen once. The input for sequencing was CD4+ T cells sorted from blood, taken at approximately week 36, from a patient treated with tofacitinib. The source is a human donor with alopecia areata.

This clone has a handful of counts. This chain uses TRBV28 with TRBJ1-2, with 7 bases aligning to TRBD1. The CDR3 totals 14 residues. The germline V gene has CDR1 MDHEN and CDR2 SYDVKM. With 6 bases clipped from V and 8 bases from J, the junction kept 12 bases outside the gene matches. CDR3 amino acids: CASRPTDRSVGYTF. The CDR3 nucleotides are TGTGCCAGCAGACCGACGGACAGGTCGGTGGGCTACACCTTC.

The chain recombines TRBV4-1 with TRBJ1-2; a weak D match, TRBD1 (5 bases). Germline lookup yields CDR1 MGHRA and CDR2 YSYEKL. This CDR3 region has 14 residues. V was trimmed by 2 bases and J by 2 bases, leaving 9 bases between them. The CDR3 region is CASSQPGRNYGYTF. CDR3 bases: TGCGCCAGCAGCCAACCGGGACGAAACTATGGCTACACCTTC.

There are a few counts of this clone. The DNA of the CDR3 is TGTGCCGCCGGAGGCCTAAGTTCTGGTTCTTTCTTT. Its translation is CAAGGLSSGSFF. This chain joins TRBV30 and TRBJ1-1; D not resolved. CDR1 and CDR2 (germline): GTSNPN, SVGIG (reference sequence). V dropped 8 bases and J dropped 12 bases, with 22 bases sitting between them. This CDR3 region has 12 residues.

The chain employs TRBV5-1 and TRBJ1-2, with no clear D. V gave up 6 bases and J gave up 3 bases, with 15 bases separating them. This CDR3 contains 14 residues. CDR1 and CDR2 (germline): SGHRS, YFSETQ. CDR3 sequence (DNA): TGCGCCAGCACTCCACGAGCGGGCGACTATGGCTACACCTTC. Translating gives CASTPRAGDYGYTF.

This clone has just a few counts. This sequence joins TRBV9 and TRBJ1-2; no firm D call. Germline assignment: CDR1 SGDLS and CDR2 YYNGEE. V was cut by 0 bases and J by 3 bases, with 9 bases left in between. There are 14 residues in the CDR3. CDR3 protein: CASSVEVADYGYTF. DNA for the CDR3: TGTGCCAGCAGCGTAGAGGTCGCAGACTATGGCTACACCTTC.

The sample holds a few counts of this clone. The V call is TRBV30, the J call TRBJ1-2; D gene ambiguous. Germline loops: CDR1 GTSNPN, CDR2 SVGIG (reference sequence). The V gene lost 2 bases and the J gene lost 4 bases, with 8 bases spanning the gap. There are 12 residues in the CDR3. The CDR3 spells CAWSKGSYGYTF. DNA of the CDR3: TGTGCCTGGAGTAAGGGCTCCTATGGCTACACCTTC.

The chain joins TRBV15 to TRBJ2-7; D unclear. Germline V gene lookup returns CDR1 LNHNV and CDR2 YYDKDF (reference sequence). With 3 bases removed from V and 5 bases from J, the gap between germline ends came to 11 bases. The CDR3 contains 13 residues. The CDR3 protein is CATSRGREDEQYF. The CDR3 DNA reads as TGTGCCACCAGCAGGGGTCGAGAAGACGAGCAGTACTTC.

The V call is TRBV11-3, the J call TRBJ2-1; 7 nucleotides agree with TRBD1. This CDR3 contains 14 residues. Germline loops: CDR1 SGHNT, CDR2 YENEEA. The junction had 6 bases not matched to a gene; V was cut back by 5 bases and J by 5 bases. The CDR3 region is CASSPGTEDNEQFF. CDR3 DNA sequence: TGTGCCAGCAGCCCCGGGACAGAAGACAATGAGCAGTTCTTC.

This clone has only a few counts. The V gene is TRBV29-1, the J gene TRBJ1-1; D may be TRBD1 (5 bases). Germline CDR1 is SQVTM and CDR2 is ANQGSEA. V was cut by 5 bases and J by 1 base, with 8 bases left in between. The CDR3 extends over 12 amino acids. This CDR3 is CSVRRANTEAFF. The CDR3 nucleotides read TGCAGCGTTCGCAGGGCGAACACTGAAGCTTTCTTT.

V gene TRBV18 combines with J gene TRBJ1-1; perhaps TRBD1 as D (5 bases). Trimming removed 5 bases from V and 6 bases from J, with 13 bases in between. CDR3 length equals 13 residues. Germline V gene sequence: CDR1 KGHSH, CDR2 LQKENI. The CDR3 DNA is TGTGCCAGCTCATCCCAGGACAACCCTGAAGCTTTCTTT. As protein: CASSSQDNPEAFF.

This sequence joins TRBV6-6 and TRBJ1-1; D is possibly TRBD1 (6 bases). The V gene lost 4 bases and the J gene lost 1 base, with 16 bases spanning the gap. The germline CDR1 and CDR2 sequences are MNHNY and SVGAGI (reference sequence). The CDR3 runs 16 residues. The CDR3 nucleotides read TGTGCCAGCAGTTCGGCCCGGGACAAGAAGAACACTGAAGCTTTCTTT. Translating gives CASSSARDKKNTEAFF.

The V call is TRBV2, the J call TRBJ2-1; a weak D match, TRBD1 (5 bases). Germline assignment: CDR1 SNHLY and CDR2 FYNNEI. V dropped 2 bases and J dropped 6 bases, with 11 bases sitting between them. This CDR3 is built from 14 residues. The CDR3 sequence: CASSEQGRGNEQFF. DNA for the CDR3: TGTGCCAGCAGTGAACAAGGAAGGGGCAATGAGCAGTTCTTC.

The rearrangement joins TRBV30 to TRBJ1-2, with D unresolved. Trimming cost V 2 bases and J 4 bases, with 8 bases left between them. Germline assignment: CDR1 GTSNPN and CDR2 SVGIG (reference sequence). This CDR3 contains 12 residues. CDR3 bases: TGTGCCTGGAGTCCCGGGATCTATGGCTACACCTTC. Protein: CAWSPGIYGYTF. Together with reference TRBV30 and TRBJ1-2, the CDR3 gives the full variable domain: SQTIHQWPATLVQPVGSPLSLECTVEGTSNPNLYWYRQAAGRGLQLLFYSVGIGQISSEVPQNLSASRPQDRQFILSSKKLLLSDSGFYLCAWSPGIYGYTFGSGTRLTVV.

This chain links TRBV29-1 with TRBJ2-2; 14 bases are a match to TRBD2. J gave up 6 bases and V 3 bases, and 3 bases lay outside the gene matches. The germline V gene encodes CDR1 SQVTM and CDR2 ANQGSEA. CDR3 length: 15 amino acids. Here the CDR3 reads CSVDLGLAGAGELFF. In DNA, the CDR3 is TGCAGCGTTGACCTGGGACTAGCGGGAGCCGGGGAGCTGTTTTTT.